These T cell receptor beta chains were read from a single sample in a study of blood T cell repertoires in COVID-19. Data came from immunoSEQ multiplex PCR; TCRdb stores just in-frame clones and leaves some out. The repertoire holds roughly 110,000 clones, with roughly 80% as singletons. Sequenced material: peripheral blood. The origin of the receptors is a human donor in a cohort sampled during active COVID-19. Each CDR3 is given without its conserved first and last residue.

V,CDR3
TRBV7-2,ASSLMPAGASTDTQY
TRBV5-1,ASSPLAGGEETQY
TRBV2,ASSAVNTEAF
TRBV28,ASSSGQGIYSPLH
TRBV2,ASRGDSPYGYT
TRBV30,AWRGTGGNQPQH
TRBV18,ASSPATTGGEAF
TRBV7-9,ASSLLTGTGGAEQY
TRBV5-4,ASSFQGKNIQY
TRBV6-5,ASGESKSLGSEQF
TRBV5-4,ASSTPGLADNEQF
TRBV28,ASSYRTAGNTIY
TRBV5-1,ASSRDVGGNQPQH
TRBV7-2,ASSLTGVNQPQH
TRBV4-3,ASSQDEVEVEQF
TRBV6-5,ASSYFGSTGELF
TRBV5-5,ASSSLRQGIYGYT
TRBV7-2,ASSSPRQGNTGELF
TRBV19,ASSEQGGISNQPQH
TRBV5-1,ASSLGAGAETQY
TRBV6-5,ASSYSDPGQETQY
TRBV4-3,ASSQDWGLAGDRDTQY
TRBV4-2,ASSQDRDRLLYGYT
TRBV10-3,AISWDRSDYGYT
TRBV3-1/TRBV3-2,ASSQDQGEQY
TRBV10-1,ASSDGDSSTGELF
TRBV10-3,AISVGNTEAF
TRBV7-6,ASVGSEGTTSGDEQF
TRBV5-1,ASSASGTGGPDTQY
TRBV9,ASSPLQGLGT
TRBV30,ACVQGALEKLF
TRBV5-4,ASSLKVTSGSHEQF
TRBV29-1,SVVVVNRGEQY
TRBV7-3,ASSRDINYGYT
TRBV2,ASSGGGYEQF
TRBV6-5,ASTVGQAYNEQF
TRBV11-2,ASSLEGDGGYT
TRBV20-1,SAARGREQF
TRBV4-2,ASSQDGTAIPSGNTIY
TRBV18,ASSPRLGGLNTGELF
TRBV6-5,ASSSETGTGEKLF
TRBV18,ASSPNPGPSGNTIY
TRBV9,ASSAGVAGVVPADTQY
TRBV29-1,SVEVWASGSSQF
TRBV28,ASGASGIRGDTQY
TRBV6-5,ASSLQHTGELF
TRBV2,AITRSENRENAGYT
TRBV27,ASTEVGGWNTQY
TRBV7-9,ASSPRTGNTEAF